These 15 T cell receptor beta chains were all obtained from the same sample, sequenced in a study of graft-versus-host responses after intestinal transplantation. The assay was immunoSEQ multiplex PCR, and TCRdb's table has in-frame clones only and misses some. The sample records tens of thousands of clones, approximately 95% being singletons. Their antigens remain unidentified. The sample in question was unstimulated CD8+ T cells sorted from spleen or lymph node cells, obtained before transplant. These receptors were taken from a human donor who was the organ donor for an intestinal transplant.

This clone was seen only once. The genes are TRBV6-5 and TRBJ1-2; D gene unclear. The CDR3 is 13 amino acids. The V end lost 0 bases, the J end lost 4 bases, and 6 bases lay between the germline ends. CDR1 MNHEY and CDR2 SVGAGI come from the germline V gene. The CDR3, as DNA: TGTGCCAGCAGTTACTCGACCCTCTATGGCTACACCTTC. Translating gives CASSYSTLYGYTF.

V gene TRBV11-2 combines with J gene TRBJ2-7, with no clear D. Trimming took 1 base from V and 3 from J, leaving 4 bases between them. CDR1 is SGHAT and CDR2 is FQNNGV in the germline V gene. The CDR3 sequence is 12 residues long. Here the CDR3 DNA reads TGTGCCAGCAGCTTAGGGCTCTACGAGCAGTACTTC. Encoded protein: CASSLGLYEQYF.

The chain employs TRBV5-1 and TRBJ2-1; tentatively, D is TRBD1 or TRBD2 (5 bases each). Germline CDR1 SGHRS, CDR2 YFSETQ. The germline V and J ends were trimmed by 2 bases and 1 base, with 13 bases remaining between them. This CDR3 comprises 16 residues. CDR3 sequence reads: CASSFGGGHSYNEQFF. The CDR3 bases are TGCGCCAGCAGCTTTGGAGGAGGACATTCCTACAATGAGCAGTTCTTC.

This chain uses TRBV9 with TRBJ2-2; a possible D gene is TRBD2 (6 bases). CDR3 length equals 19 residues. With 4 bases removed from V and 5 bases from J, the gap between germline ends came to 27 bases. The germline V gene encodes CDR1 SGDLS and CDR2 YYNGEE. CDR3 coding DNA: TGTGCCAGCAGCCCACCGGGGGTCGGGGGTCCGCGACGTACCGGGGAGCTGTTTTTT. Amino acid sequence: CASSPPGVGGPRRTGELFF.

The rearrangement links TRBV28 to TRBJ2-3, with a tentative D call TRBD1 (6 bases). The CDR3 contains 15 residues. The ends were cut back, 6 bases at V and 2 bases at J, with 15 bases in the middle. From germline, CDR1 is MDHEN and CDR2 SYDVKM. The CDR3 protein is CASRRNRAATDTQYF. In DNA form, the CDR3 reads TGTGCCAGCAGGAGAAACAGGGCAGCCACAGATACGCAGTATTTT.

The chain couples TRBV10-3 to TRBJ1-2; D is possibly TRBD1 (5 bases). V was clipped by 1 base and J by 2 bases, with 11 bases between them. Germline loops: CDR1 ENHRY, CDR2 SYGVKD. The length of the CDR3 is 15 residues. CDR3 in DNA: TGTGCCATCAGTGAGTTAAGGGGTCCGAACTATGGCTACACCTTC. This translates into CAISELRGPNYGYTF.

The sample holds one count of this clone. This chain joins TRBV27 and TRBJ2-1; D may match TRBD1 or TRBD2 (5 bases each). Per the germline V gene, CDR1 is MNHEY and CDR2 is SMNVEV (reference sequence). This CDR3 spans 13 amino acids. The germline V and J ends were trimmed by 4 bases and 2 bases, with 6 bases remaining between them. In DNA form, the CDR3 reads TGTGCCAGCAGTTGGGGGACCTACAATGAGCAGTTCTTC. It translates to CASSWGTYNEQFF.

The gene calls are TRBV15 and TRBJ2-2; D possibly corresponds to TRBD2 (6 bases). Trimming cost V 5 bases and J 0 bases, with 13 bases left between them. The CDR3 is 16 amino acids. Looked up from germline, CDR1 is LNHNV and CDR2 is YYDKDF (reference sequence). The CDR3 nucleotides read TGTGCCACCAGCCCTGGAGGGACCCCGAACACCGGGGAGCTGTTTTTT. The encoded protein is CATSPGGTPNTGELFF.

V is TRBV5-1 and J is TRBJ2-1; D unresolved. CDR3 length equals 16 residues. Trimming stripped 2 bases from V and 0 bases from J, with 12 bases between. Germline V gene sequence: CDR1 SGHRS, CDR2 YFSETQ. The CDR3 loop is CASSLWWLYSYNEQFF. The CDR3 DNA reads as TGCGCCAGCAGCTTATGGTGGTTGTACTCCTACAATGAGCAGTTCTTC.

The gene calls are TRBV10-2 and TRBJ2-7; 7 bases align to TRBD2. The CDR3 runs 12 residues. Trimming took 8 bases from V and 2 from J; bases not matched to a gene: 3. CDR1 WSHSY and CDR2 SAAADI come from the germline V gene. CDR3 amino acids: CASGLAAYEQYF. CDR3 nucleotide sequence: TGCGCCAGCGGCCTAGCGGCCTACGAGCAGTACTTC.

The V call is TRBV7-6, the J call TRBJ2-7; D is possibly TRBD2 (6 bases). Trimming removed 5 bases from V and 3 bases from J, with 11 bases in between. Germline CDR1 SGHVS, CDR2 FNYEAQ. CDR3 length: 13 residues. CDR3: CASSRAGSYEQYF. CDR3 DNA: TGTGCCAGCAGCCGGGCGGGAAGCTACGAGCAGTACTTC.

The V and J genes are TRBV4-3 and TRBJ1-1; tentative D call: TRBD1 (6 bases). Germline lookup yields CDR1 LGHNA and CDR2 YSLEER. This CDR3 is built from 16 residues. Trimming stripped 2 bases from V and 0 bases from J, with 13 bases between. The CDR3 is CASSQQLGALNTEAFF. The CDR3 DNA sequence: TGCGCCAGCAGCCAACAGTTGGGGGCGCTGAACACTGAAGCTTTCTTT.

Regarding this clone: The junction shows a germline mismatch at one end, possibly a read error. The rearrangement uses TRBV7-8 and TRBJ2-3; TRBD2 matches at 8 bases. CDR1 is SGHVS and CDR2 is FQNEAQ in the germline V gene. The CDR3 is 16 amino acids. The CDR3 spells CTSSLNTGGAADTQYF. CDR3 in DNA: TGTACCAGCAGCTTAAATACCGGGGGGGCGGCAGATACGCAGTATTTT.

The gene calls are TRBV7-6 and TRBJ1-1, with D possibly matching TRBD1 (5 bases). Per germline, CDR1 SGHVS and CDR2 FNYEAQ. Trimming took 1 base from V and 11 from J, leaving 8 bases between them. The CDR3 runs to 11 residues. The CDR3 is CASSLGGEAFF. CDR3 bases: TGTGCCAGCAGCTTAGGGGGGGAGGCTTTCTTT.

This chain uses TRBV29-1 with TRBJ2-7, with 10 bases that match TRBD1. This CDR3 region has 14 residues. Per germline, CDR1 SQVTM and CDR2 ANQGSEA. V dropped 6 bases and J dropped 1; count of bases not matched to a gene: 6. CDR3 DNA: TGCAGCGTGGGGGGGACAGGGGATTCCTACGAGCAGTACTTC. Protein: CSVGGTGDSYEQYF.